The source of this T cell receptor (beta chain) is a study of blood T cells in healthy people across ages. The CDR3 is 15 amino acids. Trimming pared 3 bases from V and 1 base from J, leaving 14 bases between. The germline V gene has CDR1 SGHRS and CDR2 YFSETQ. In its sample, this clonotype was seen a few times. A second PCR of 7 to 11 cycles used a sample-barcoded 5' primer and a J-beta primer mix. TCRdb re-derived calls from the 5' RACE reads in MiXCR, one entry per CDR3 protein. This sample has 500,000 to 650,000 distinct CDR3 sequences; over 25% occur once, and the top ten carry 3% to 4%. The data also belong to a second study, concerning T cells of mothers and their children.

The receptor comes from a boy younger than 10 in good health. The J gene is TRBJ2-7, the V gene TRBV5-1; D perhaps matches TRBD2 (5 bases). The sample comprised blood. CDR3 coding DNA: TGCGCCAGCAGCTCCGGACGGGGATTGTCCTACGAGCAGTACTTC. Translating it yields CASSSGRGLSYEQYF.